This TCR beta chain was sequenced for a study of blood T cell repertoires in COVID-19. The V gene's germline CDR1 is SGHRS and CDR2 YFSETQ. Trimming took 2 bases from V and 4 from J; bases not matched to a gene: 7. This CDR3 comprises 15 residues. The table came from immunoSEQ multiplex PCR; TCRdb's copy has only in-frame clones and leaves some out. The sample includes hundreds of thousands of clones, around 87% of them seen just once. This clone was seen a few times. J is TRBJ1-2 and V is TRBV5-1; 8 bases match TRBD1. Sequenced sample: PBMCs or T cells enriched from blood (not recorded which). This clonotype originated in a young woman who had recovered from COVID-19. CDR3 nucleotides: TGCGCCAGCAGCTTCCCCCCCGGGACAGGCTATGGCTACACCTTC. Its translation is CASSFPPGTGYGYTF.